This TCR beta chain was identified during a study of radiation and T cells in renal cell carcinoma. Across the whole study: Nephrectomy followed 15 Gy stereotactic body radiation by 4 weeks.

Time point of the sample: baseline pretreatment blood. Treatment described: 15 Gy SBRT to primary tumor, nephrectomy 4 weeks later. Serial blood draws occurred at baseline and 2 and 4 weeks post-SBRT. The patient's renal cell carcinoma had clear cell pathology. Only in-frame clones appear in the TCRdb table, and some are missing; sequencing was by immunoSEQ multiplex PCR. The sample has 120,000 to 150,000 clones; about 88% are singletons. Findings and limits, study-wide: From baseline, blood top tumor clonotypes peaked at 2 weeks post-radiation.

In the case of this clone: Its antigen is currently unknown.

Looked up from germline, CDR1 is SQVTM and CDR2 is ANQGSEA. J lost 4 bases, V lost 8 bases, and 7 bases had no gene match. The CDR3 consists of 12 residues. Sample: blood, taken from a patient whose treatment included radiotherapy and nephrectomy. This TCR was sampled from a woman aged 70 to 79 with renal cell carcinoma. The genes are TRBV29-1 and TRBJ1-2; 7 bases are a match to TRBD1. CDR3 DNA: TGCAGCATCCCGACAGGGAGCTATGGCTACACCTTC. Its translation: CSIPTGSYGYTF.